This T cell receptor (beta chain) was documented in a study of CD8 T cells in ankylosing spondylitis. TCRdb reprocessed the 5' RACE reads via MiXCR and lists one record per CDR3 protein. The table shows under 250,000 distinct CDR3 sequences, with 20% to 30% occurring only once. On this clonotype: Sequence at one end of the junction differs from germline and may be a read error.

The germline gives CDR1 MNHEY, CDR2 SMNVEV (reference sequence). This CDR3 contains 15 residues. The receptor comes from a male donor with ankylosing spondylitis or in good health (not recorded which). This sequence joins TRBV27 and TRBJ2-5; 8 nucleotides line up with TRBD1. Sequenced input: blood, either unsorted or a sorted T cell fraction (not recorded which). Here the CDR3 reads CTSSPGQGVGETQYF. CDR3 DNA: TGCACCAGCAGTCCAGGACAGGGCGTGGGTGAGACCCAGTACTTC.